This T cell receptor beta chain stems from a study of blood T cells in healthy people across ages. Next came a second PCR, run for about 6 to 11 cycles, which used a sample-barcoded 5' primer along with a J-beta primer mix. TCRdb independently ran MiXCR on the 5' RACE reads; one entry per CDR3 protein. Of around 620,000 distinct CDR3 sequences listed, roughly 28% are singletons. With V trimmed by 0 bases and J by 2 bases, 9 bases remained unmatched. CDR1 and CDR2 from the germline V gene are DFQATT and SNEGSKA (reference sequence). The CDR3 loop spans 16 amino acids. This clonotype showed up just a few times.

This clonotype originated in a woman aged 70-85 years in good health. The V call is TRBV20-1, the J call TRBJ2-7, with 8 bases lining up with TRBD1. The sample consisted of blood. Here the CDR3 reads CSARDQGAVVPYEQYF. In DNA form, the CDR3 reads TGCAGTGCTAGAGATCAGGGGGCAGTGGTTCCCTACGAGCAGTACTTC.